These 10 T cell receptor beta chains came from one sample sequenced in a study of T cell repertoires in cytomegalovirus infection. Their specific antigens are unknown. TCRdb reprocessed the reads with MiXCR, giving one entry per CDR3 protein. The sample has 45,000 to 50,000 distinct CDR3 sequences, about a fifth seen once. The sequences come from CD8+ T cells from cultured PBMCs, collected from culture after CMV antigen stimulation. The receptor source for this set is a human donor in good health (CMV status not recorded). Some clones in this sample may be carry-over from other donors' samples.

The rearrangement joins TRBV27 to TRBJ2-7; 9 bases are a match to TRBD2. Germline loops: CDR1 MNHEY, CDR2 SMNVEV (reference sequence). The junction had 4 bases not matched to a gene; V was cut back by 6 bases and J by 7 bases. This CDR3 has 12 residues. CDR3 bases: TGTGCCAGCAGCCGCACTAGCGGGGAGCAGTACGTC. It is translated as CASSRTSGEQYV.

This clonotype was detected many times. The V call is TRBV7-8, the J call TRBJ1-1; D might be TRBD1 (5 bases). There are 15 residues in the CDR3. Trimming took off 1 base at V and 1 base at J, with 10 bases between the two ends. CDR1 and CDR2 from the germline V gene are SGHVS and FQNEAQ. The CDR3 bases are TGTGCCAGCAGCTTAGGGCAGGGCGGGAACACTGAAGCTTTCTTT. Translation: CASSLGQGGNTEAFF.

This clonotype was counted a few times. The genes are TRBV27 and TRBJ2-7; D is possibly TRBD2 (7 bases). Trimming stripped 7 bases from V and 5 bases from J, with 18 bases between. Germline loops: CDR1 MNHEY, CDR2 SMNVEV (reference sequence). The CDR3 is 14 amino acids. The CDR3: CASTKRGGSDEQYF. CDR3 nucleotide sequence: TGTGCCAGCACCAAAAGGGGGGGATCGGACGAGCAGTACTTC.

The chain joins TRBV19 to TRBJ1-5; D unresolved. Between the trimmed V and J ends, which lost 3 bases and 3 bases, there was a span of 15 bases. Looked up from germline, CDR1 is LNHDA and CDR2 is SQIVND (reference sequence). CDR3 size: 16 residues. The CDR3 loop is CASSMTLAGINQPQHF. DNA for the CDR3: TGTGCCAGTAGTATGACCCTAGCAGGTATCAATCAGCCCCAGCATTTT.

The chain uses TRBV3-1 and TRBJ2-5; 9 positions match TRBD2. The CDR3 is made up of 20 amino acids. Germline lookup yields CDR1 LGHDT and CDR2 YNNKEL (reference sequence). V lost 1 base to trimming and J lost 5 bases; unmatched junction nucleotides: 20. CDR3 in amino acids: CASSQGRDSWRGGPDETQYF. The DNA for the CDR3 is TGTGCCAGCAGCCAAGGAAGGGACTCTTGGCGGGGGGGGCCGGACGAGACCCAGTACTTC.

This clonotype was recorded at least ten times. The rearrangement joins TRBV4-1 to TRBJ2-7; the D gene is possibly TRBD2 (5 bases). The CDR3 covers 15 residues. Germline V gene lookup returns CDR1 MGHRA and CDR2 YSYEKL. V lost 0 bases, J lost 2 bases, and 11 bases lay in between. The CDR3: CASSQDPGNAYEQYF. CDR3 bases: TGCGCCAGCAGCCAAGATCCGGGGAACGCCTACGAGCAGTACTTC.

This clonotype has a count of ten or more. V is TRBV7-2 and J is TRBJ2-5, with D perhaps matching TRBD1 or TRBD2 (5 bases each). Trimming left V 5 bases short and J 1 base short, with 23 bases between. The CDR3 totals 18 residues. Germline V gene lookup returns CDR1 SGHTA and CDR2 FQGNSA. CDR3 in amino acids: CASSPLHGVSGLQETQYF. DNA of the CDR3: TGTGCCAGCAGCCCGCTCCATGGGGTGTCGGGGCTCCAAGAGACCCAGTACTTC.

This sequence joins TRBV27 and TRBJ1-5; D call uncertain. The CDR3 is 14 residues long. Per the germline V gene, CDR1 is MNHEY and CDR2 is SMNVEV (reference sequence). V lost 2 bases and J 4 bases, leaving 9 bases between the germline ends. The CDR3 loop is CASSLGQRNQPQHF. In DNA, the CDR3 is TGTGCCAGCAGTTTAGGTCAGCGTAATCAGCCCCAGCATTTT.

This clonotype was detected only a few times. The rearrangement links TRBV7-6 to TRBJ1-1; 7 nucleotides agree with TRBD1. This CDR3 has 13 residues. Unmatched junction bases numbered 7, after V lost 8 bases and J lost 4 bases. Germline V lookup: CDR1 SGHVS, CDR2 FNYEAQ. CDR3 sequence reads: CASGRTGRTEAFF. The CDR3 DNA reads as TGTGCCAGCGGACGGACAGGCCGCACTGAAGCTTTCTTT.

The table lists this clonotype with a few counts. The chain carries TRBV2 and TRBJ1-1; D not certain. The CDR3 extends over 13 amino acids. The germline V gene has CDR1 SNHLY and CDR2 FYNNEI. V was clipped by 9 bases and J by 4 bases, with 15 bases between them. CDR3 DNA: TGTGCCAGGGCATTAAATCCTAGCACTGAAGCTTTCTTT. This translates into CARALNPSTEAFF.